The sequence of this TCR beta chain was determined in a study of blood T cell repertoires in COVID-19. With V trimmed by 9 bases and J by 7 bases, 17 bases remained unmatched. From germline, CDR1 is SNHLY and CDR2 FYNNEI. This CDR3 contains 15 residues. Here immunoSEQ multiplex PCR was the method, and the copy in TCRdb shows in-frame clones only, minus some. Of around 98,000 clones in the sample, about 80% were seen once. The sequenced sample was peripheral blood. This chain links TRBV2 with TRBJ2-7, with 8 bases that match TRBD2. The origin of this receptor is a man between 65 and 85 years old with acute or convalescent COVID-19. This CDR3 is CASPRIAGKGGEQYF. DNA for the CDR3: TGTGCCAGTCCCCGAATAGCGGGAAAGGGCGGAGAGCAGTACTTC.